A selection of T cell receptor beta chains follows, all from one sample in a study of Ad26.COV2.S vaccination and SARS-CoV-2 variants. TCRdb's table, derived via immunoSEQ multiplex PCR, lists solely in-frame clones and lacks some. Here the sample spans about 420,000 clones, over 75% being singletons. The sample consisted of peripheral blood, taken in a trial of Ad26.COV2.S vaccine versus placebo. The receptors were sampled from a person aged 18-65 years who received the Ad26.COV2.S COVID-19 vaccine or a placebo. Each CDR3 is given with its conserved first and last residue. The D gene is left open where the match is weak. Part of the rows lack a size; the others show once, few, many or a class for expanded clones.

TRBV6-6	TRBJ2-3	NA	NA	TGTGCCAGCAGGAAAGCGGGAGATACGCAGTATTTT	CASRKAGDTQYF
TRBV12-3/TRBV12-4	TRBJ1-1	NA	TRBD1	TGTGCCAGCGGCTACAGGGGGAGAGGAGCTTTCTTT	CASGYRGRGAFF
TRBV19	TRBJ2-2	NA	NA	TGTGCCAGTAGTCCCCCCGGGTCGGACACCGGGGAGCTGTTTTTT	CASSPPGSDTGELFF
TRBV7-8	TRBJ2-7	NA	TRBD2	TGTGCCAGCAGTTCCGGGACTAGCGAGATAAAGCAGTACTTC	CASSSGTSEIKQYF
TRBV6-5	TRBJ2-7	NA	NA	TGTGCCAGCAGTAGTGGGCGGGGTACCTACGAGCAGTACTTC	CASSSGRGTYEQYF
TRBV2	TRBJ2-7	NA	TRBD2	TGTGCCAGCAAGGGGACTACCTACGAGCAGTACTTC	CASKGTTYEQYF
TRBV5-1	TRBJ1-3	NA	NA	TGCGCCAGCAGCTCTGACAGGTATTCCGCCTCTGGAAACACCATATATTTT	CASSSDRYSASGNTIYF
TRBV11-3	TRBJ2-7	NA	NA	TGTGCCAGCAGCTTAGGGACTTCCTACGAGCAGTACTTC	CASSLGTSYEQYF
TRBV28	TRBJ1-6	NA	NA	TGTGCCAGCAGCTACCAGGGCTCAGGTATCTCACCCCTCCACTTT	CASSYQGSGISPLHF
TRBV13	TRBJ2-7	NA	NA	TGTGCCAGCAGAGGGACGCCTACCTACGAGCAGTACTTC	CASRGTPTYEQYF
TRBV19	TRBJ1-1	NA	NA	TGTGCCAGTAGTATAGATTTCGCCAGGATTAATGCGGCTTTCTTT	CASSIDFARINAAFF
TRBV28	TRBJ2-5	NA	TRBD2	TGTGCCAGCAGTCACGCGGGGGGCGGGGAGACCCAGTACTTC	CASSHAGGGETQYF
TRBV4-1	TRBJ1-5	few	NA	TGCGCCAGCAGCCCGGACAGTTATAGCAATCAGCCCCAGCATTTT	CASSPDSYSNQPQHF
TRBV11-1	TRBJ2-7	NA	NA	TGTGCCAGCAGCTTAGCCAGGGGCTACGAGCAGTACTTC	CASSLARGYEQYF
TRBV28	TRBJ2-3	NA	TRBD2	TGTGCCAGCAGTTTGGTTTGGCAGGGAGGGACAGATACGCAGTATTTT	CASSLVWQGGTDTQYF
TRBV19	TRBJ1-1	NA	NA	TGTGCCAGTAGTGTCGGCAGGGGCGTGGGGACTGAAGCTTTCTTT	CASSVGRGVGTEAFF
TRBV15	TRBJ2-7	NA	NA	TGTGCCACCAGCAGAGATCTGAACTACGAGCAGTACTTC	CATSRDLNYEQYF
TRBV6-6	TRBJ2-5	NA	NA	TGTGCCAGCAGTTACGATGGGGGGTCAACCCGGTACTTC	CASSYDGGSTRYF
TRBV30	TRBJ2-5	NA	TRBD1	TGTGCCTGGAACTGGGGACAGAGCAGAGAGACCCAGTACTTC	CAWNWGQSRETQYF
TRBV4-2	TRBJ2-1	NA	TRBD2	TGTGCCAGCAGCCAAGGGGCCGGGACTAGCGAAAATGAGCAGTTCTTC	CASSQGAGTSENEQFF
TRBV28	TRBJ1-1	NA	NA	TGTGCCAGCAGTACCGAACCCAACACTGAAGCTTTCTTT	CASSTEPNTEAFF
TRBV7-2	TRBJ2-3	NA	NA	TGTGCCAGCAGCTTGCAAAGCGGGTGGAGAGATACGCAGTATTTT	CASSLQSGWRDTQYF
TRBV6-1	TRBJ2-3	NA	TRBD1	TGTGCCAGCAGTGAGGGACAGGGTACAGATACGCAGTATTTT	CASSEGQGTDTQYF
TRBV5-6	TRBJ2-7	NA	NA	TGTGCCAGCAGCTTGGCTAGCGACGAGCAGTACTTC	CASSLASDEQYF
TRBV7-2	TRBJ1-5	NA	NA	TGTGCCAGCAGCTTAGAGCGGGGTCAGCCCCAGCATTTT	CASSLERGQPQHF
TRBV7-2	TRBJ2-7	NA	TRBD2	TGTGCCAGCAGCTTTTCCGGGACTAGTTACGAGCAGTACTTC	CASSFSGTSYEQYF
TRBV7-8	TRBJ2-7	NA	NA	TGTGCCAGCAGACCTGTGGGGGCCTACGAGCAGTACTTC	CASRPVGAYEQYF
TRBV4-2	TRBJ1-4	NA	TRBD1	TGTGCCAGCAGCCAAGATTGGTTAACAGGGGCTAATGAAAAACTGTTTTTT	CASSQDWLTGANEKLFF
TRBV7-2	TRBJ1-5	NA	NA	TGTGCCAGCAGCCTAAGGGGGGGAAATCAGCCCCAGCATTTT	CASSLRGGNQPQHF
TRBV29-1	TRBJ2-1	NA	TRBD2	TGCAGCGCCGGGAGGGGCGAGCGGGGAAGCTACAATGAGCAGTTCTTC	CSAGRGERGSYNEQFF
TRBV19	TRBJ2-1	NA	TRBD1	TGTGCCAGTACCAGGGGGACAGGTCAACGGAATGAGCAGTTCTTC	CASTRGTGQRNEQFF
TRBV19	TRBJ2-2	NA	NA	TGTTCGGGGCCGTGGTCCGGGGAGCTGTTTTTT	CSGPWSGELFF